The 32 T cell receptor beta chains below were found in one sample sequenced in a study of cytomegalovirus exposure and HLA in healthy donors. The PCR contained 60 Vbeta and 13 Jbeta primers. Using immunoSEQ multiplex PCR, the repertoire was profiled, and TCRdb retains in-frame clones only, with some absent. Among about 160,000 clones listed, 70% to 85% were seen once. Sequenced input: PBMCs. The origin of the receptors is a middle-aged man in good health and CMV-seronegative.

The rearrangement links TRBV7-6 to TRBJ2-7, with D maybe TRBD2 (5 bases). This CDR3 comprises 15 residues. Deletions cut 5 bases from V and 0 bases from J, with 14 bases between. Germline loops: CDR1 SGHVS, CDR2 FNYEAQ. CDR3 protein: CASSPEAGSSYEQYF. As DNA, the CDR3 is TGTGCCAGCAGCCCCGAGGCGGGCAGCTCCTACGAGCAGTACTTC.

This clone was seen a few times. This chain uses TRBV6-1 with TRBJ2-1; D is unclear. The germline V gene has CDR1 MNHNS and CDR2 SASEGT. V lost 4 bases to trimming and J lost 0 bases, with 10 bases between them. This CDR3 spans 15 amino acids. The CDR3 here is CASSGAAVSYNEQFF. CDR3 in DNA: TGTGCCAGCAGTGGGGCAGCCGTCTCCTACAATGAGCAGTTCTTC.

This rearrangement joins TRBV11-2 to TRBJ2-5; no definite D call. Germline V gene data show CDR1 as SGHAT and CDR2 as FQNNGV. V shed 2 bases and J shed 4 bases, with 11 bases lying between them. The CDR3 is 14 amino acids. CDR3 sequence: CASSLTLAGETQYF. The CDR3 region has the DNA TGTGCCAGCAGCTTAACCCTGGCAGGAGAGACCCAGTACTTC.

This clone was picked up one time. CDR3 DNA: TGCGCCAGCAGCAGTACAAGCGGGAGCTCCTACGAGCAGTACTTC. Its protein product is CASSSTSGSSYEQYF. The rearrangement uses TRBV5-1 and TRBJ2-7, with 8 bases aligning to TRBD2. Germline V lookup: CDR1 SGHRS, CDR2 YFSETQ. This CDR3 comprises 15 residues. J gave up 0 bases and V 4 bases, and 6 bases lay outside the gene matches.

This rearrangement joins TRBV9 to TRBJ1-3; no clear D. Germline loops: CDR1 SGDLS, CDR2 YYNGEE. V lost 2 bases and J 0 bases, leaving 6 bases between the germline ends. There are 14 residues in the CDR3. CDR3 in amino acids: CASSVGSSGNTIYF. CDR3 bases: TGTGCCAGCAGCGTCGGGAGCTCTGGAAACACCATATATTTT.

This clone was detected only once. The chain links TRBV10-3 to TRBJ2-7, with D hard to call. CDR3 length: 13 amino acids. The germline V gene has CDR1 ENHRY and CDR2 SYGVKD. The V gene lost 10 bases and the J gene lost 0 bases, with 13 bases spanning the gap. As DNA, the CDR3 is TGTGCCACCCTTGATGGCCCCTCCTACGAGCAGTACTTC. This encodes CATLDGPSYEQYF.

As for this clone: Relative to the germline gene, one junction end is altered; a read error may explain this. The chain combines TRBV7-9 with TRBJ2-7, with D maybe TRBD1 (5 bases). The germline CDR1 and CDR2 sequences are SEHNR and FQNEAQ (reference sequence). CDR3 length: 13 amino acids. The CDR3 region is CSSSFDSSYEQYF. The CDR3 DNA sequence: TGTTCCAGCAGCTTCGACAGCTCCTACGAGCAGTACTTC.

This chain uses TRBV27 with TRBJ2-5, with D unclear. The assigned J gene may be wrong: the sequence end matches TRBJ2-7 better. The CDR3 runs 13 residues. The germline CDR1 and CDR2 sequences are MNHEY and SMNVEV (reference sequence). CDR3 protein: CASSQEFVGEQYF. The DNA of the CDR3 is TGTGCCAGCAGTCAGGAATTCGTTGGCGAGCAGTACTTC.

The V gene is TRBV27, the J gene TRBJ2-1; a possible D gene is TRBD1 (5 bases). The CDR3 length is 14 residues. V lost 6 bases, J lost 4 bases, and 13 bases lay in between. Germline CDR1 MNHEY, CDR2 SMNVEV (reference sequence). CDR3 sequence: CASSYTNRYNEQFF. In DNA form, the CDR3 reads TGTGCCAGCAGCTACACAAACAGGTACAATGAGCAGTTCTTC.

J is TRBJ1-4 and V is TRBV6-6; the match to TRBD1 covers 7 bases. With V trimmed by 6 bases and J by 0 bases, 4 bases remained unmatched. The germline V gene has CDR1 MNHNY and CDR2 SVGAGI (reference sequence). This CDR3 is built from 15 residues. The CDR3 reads CASSTGTATNEKLFF. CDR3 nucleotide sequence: TGTGCCAGCAGCACTGGGACAGCAACTAATGAAAAACTGTTTTTT.

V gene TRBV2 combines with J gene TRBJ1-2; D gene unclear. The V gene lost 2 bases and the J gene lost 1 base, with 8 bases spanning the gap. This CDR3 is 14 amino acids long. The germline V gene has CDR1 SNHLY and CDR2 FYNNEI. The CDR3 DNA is TGTGCCAGCAGTGAATCTAGTTTTAACTATGGCTACACCTTC. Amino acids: CASSESSFNYGYTF.

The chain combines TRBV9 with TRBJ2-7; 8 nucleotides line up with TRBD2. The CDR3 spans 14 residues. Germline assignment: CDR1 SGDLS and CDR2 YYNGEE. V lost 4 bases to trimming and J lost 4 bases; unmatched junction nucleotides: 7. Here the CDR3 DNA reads TGTGCCAGCAGCCGAGCGGGAGTTCGATACGAGCAGTACTTC. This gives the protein CASSRAGVRYEQYF.

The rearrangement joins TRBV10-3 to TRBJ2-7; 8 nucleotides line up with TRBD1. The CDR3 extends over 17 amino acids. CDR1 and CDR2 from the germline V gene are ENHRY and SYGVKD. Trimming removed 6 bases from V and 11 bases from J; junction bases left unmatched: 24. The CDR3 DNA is TGTGCCATCAGCCGACAGGGGCACCGGGACGTAGAAGCTGGGGAGTACTTC. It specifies CAISRQGHRDVEAGEYF.

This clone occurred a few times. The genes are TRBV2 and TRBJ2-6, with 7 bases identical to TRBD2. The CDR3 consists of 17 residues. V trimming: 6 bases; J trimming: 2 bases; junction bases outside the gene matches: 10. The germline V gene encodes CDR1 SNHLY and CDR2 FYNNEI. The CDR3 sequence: CASRSGARAPGANVLTF. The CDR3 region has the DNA TGTGCCAGCAGGAGCGGGGCCAGGGCCCCTGGGGCCAACGTCCTGACTTTC.

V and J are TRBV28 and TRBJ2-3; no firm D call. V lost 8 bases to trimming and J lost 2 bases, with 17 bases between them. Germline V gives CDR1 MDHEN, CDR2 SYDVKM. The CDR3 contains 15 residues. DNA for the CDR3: TGTGCCAGCGGCGACAAGCAAGTCATCACAGATACGCAGTATTTT. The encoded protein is CASGDKQVITDTQYF.

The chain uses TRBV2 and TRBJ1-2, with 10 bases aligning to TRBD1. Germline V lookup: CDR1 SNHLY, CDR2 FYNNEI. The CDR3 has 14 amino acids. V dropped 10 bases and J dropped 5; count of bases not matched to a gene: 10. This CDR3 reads CATAMGQGFYGYTF. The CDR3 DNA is TGTGCCACCGCTATGGGACAGGGGTTTTATGGCTACACCTTC.

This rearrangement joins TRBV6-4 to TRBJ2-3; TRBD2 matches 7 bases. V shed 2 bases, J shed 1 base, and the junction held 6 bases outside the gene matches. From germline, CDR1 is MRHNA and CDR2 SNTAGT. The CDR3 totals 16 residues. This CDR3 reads CASSDLPSGRTDTQYF. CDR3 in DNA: TGTGCCAGCAGTGACCTACCTAGCGGACGCACAGATACGCAGTATTTT.

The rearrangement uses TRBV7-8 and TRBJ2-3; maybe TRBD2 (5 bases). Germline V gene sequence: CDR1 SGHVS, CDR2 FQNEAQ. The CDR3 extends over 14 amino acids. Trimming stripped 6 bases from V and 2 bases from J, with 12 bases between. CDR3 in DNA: TGTGCCAGCAGTCGCACTAGAGCCACAGATACGCAGTATTTT. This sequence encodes CASSRTRATDTQYF. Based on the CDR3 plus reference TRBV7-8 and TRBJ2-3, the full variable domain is GAGVSQSPRYKVAKRGQDVALRCDPISGHVSLFWYQQALGQGPEFLTYFQNEAQLDKSGLPSDRFFAERPEGSVSTLKIQRTQQEDSAVYLCASSRTRATDTQYFGPGTRLTVL.

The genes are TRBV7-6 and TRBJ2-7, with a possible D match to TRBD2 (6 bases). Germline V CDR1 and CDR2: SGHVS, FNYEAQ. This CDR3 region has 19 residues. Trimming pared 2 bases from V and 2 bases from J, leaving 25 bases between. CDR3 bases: TGTGCCAGCAGCTTAAGGGGTGAGTTTGGTCCCGGCGGGGCCTACGAGCAGTACTTC. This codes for CASSLRGEFGPGGAYEQYF.

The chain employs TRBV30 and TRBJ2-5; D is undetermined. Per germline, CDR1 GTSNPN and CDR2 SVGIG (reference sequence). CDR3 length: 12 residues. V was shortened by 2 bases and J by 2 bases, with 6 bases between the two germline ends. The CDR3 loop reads CAWSSGQETQYF. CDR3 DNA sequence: TGTGCCTGGAGTTCGGGTCAAGAGACCCAGTACTTC.

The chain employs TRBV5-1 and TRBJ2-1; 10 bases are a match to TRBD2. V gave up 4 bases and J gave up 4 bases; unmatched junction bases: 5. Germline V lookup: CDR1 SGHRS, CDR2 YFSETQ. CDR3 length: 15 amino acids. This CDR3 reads CASSGTSAHYNEQFF. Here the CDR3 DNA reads TGCGCCAGCAGCGGGACTAGCGCCCATTACAATGAGCAGTTCTTC.

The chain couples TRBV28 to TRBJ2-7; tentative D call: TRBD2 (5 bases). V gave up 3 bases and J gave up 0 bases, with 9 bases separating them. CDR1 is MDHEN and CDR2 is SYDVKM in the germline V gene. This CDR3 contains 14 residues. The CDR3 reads CASSLRVFSYEQYF. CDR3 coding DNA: TGTGCCAGCAGTTTGAGGGTATTCTCCTACGAGCAGTACTTC.

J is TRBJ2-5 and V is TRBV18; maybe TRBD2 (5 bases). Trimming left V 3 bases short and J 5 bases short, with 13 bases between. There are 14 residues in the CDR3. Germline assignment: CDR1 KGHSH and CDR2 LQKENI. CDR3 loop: CASSPSGFGETQYF. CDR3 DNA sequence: TGTGCCAGCTCACCCTCGGGGTTTGGGGAGACCCAGTACTTC.

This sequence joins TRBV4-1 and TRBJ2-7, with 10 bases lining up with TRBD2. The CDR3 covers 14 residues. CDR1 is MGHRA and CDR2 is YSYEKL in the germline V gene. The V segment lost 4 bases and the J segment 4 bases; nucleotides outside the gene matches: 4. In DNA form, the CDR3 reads TGCGCCAGCAGCCCGATACTAGCGGGATACGAGCAGTACTTC. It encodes CASSPILAGYEQYF.

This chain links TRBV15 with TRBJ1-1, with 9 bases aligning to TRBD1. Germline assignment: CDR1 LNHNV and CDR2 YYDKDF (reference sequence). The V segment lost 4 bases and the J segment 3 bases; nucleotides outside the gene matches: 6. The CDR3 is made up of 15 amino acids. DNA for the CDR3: TGTGCCACCAGCAAGGGACAGGGCTGGGACACTGAAGCTTTCTTT. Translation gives CATSKGQGWDTEAFF. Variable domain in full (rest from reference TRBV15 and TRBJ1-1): DAMVIQNPRYQVTQFGKPVTLSCSQTLNHNVMYWYQQKSSQAPKLLFHYYDKDFNNEADTPDNFQSRRPNTSFCFLDIRSPGLGDTAMYLCATSKGQGWDTEAFFGQGTRLTVV.

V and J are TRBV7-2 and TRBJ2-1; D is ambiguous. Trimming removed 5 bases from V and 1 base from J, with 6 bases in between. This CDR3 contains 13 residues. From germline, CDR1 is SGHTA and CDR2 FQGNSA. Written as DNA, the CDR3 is TGTGCCAGCAGCGACGGGTCCTACAATGAGCAGTTCTTC. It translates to CASSDGSYNEQFF.

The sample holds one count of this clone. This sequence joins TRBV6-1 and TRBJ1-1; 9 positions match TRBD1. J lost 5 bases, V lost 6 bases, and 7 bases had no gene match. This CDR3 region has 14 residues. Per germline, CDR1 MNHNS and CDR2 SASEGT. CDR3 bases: TGTGCCAGCAGCCTACAGGGGGCGGGTACTGAAGCTTTCTTT. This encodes CASSLQGAGTEAFF.

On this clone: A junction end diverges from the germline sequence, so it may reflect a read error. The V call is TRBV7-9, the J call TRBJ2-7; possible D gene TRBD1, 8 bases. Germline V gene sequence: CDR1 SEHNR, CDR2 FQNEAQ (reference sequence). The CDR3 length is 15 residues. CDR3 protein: CSSSSTGGGSYEQYF. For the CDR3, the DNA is TGTTCCAGCAGCTCTACAGGGGGAGGGTCCTACGAGCAGTACTTC. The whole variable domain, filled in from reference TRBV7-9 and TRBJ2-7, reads DTGVSQNPRHKITKRGQNVTFRCDPISEHNRLYWYRQTLGQGPEFLTYFQNEAQLEKSRLLSDRFSAERPKGSFSTLEIQRTEQGDSAMYLCSSSSTGGGSYEQYFGPGTRLTVT.

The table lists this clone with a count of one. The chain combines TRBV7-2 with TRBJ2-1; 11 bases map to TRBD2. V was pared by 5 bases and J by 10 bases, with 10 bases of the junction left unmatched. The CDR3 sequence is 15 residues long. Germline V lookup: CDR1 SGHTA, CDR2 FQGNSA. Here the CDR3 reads CASSPRLAGTGEQFF. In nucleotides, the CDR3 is TGTGCCAGCAGCCCCCGACTAGCGGGAACGGGCGAGCAGTTCTTC.

DNA of the CDR3: TGTGCCAGCAGCTTGGGGATGACGGTAGCGGGGGCTTACGAGCAGTACTTC. This gives the protein CASSLGMTVAGAYEQYF. This sequence joins TRBV5-4 and TRBJ2-7; 9 nucleotides match TRBD2. Losses at the gene ends were 0 bases for V and 4 bases for J; bases not matched to a gene: 11. This CDR3 region has 17 residues. The germline V gene has CDR1 SGHNT and CDR2 YYREEE (reference sequence).

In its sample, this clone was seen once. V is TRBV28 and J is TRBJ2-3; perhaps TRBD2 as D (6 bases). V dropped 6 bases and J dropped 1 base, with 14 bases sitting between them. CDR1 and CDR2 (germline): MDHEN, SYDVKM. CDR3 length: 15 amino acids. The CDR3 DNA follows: TGTGCCAGCAGCCCCGGGGGTAGCGGCACAGATACGCAGTATTTT. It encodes CASSPGGSGTDTQYF.

For the CDR3, the DNA is TGTGCCAGCAGCTCAAATGGAGGGCCAGAGACCCAGTACTTC. Its translation: CASSSNGGPETQYF. This chain links TRBV6-1 with TRBJ2-5, with D maybe TRBD2 (6 bases). V shed 6 bases and J shed 4 bases, with 15 bases lying between them. Germline lookup yields CDR1 MNHNS and CDR2 SASEGT. The CDR3 is 14 amino acids.